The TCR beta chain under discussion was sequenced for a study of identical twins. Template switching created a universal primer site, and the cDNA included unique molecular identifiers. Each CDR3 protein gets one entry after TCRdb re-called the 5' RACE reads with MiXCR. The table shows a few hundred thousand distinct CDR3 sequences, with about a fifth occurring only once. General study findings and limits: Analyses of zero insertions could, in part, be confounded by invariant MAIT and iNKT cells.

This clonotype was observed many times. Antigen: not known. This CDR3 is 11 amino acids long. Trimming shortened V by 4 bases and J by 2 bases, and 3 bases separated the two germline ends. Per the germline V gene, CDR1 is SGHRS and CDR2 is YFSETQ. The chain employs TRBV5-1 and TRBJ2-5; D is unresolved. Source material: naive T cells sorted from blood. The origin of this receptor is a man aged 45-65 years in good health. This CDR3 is CASSVQETQYF. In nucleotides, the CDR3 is TGCGCCAGCAGCGTACAAGAGACCCAGTACTTC.